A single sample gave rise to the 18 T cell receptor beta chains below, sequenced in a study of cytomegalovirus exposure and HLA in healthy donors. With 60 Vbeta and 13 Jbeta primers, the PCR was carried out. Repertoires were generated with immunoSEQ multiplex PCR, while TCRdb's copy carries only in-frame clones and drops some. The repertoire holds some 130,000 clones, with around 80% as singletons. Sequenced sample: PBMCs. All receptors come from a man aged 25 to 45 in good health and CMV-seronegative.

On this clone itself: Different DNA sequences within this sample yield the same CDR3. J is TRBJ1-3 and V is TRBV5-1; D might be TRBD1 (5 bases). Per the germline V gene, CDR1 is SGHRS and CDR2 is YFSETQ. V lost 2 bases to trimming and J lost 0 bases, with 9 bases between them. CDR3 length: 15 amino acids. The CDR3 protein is CASSLDSNSGNTIYF. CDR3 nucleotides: TGCGCCAGCAGCTTAGACAGCAACTCTGGAAACACCATATATTTT.

CDR3 protein: CASSLDWGDRELFF. DNA of the CDR3: TGCGCCAGCAGCTTGGATTGGGGAGATCGGGAGCTGTTTTTT. The V gene is TRBV5-1, the J gene TRBJ2-2, with D perhaps TRBD2 (5 bases). Germline values: CDR1 SGHRS, CDR2 YFSETQ. Trimming pared 0 bases from V and 9 bases from J, leaving 12 bases between. This CDR3 has 14 residues.

CDR3 in DNA: TGTGCCAGCAGCCCTCCACTAGCGGGAGTTTTGGAGACCCAGTACTTC. Residues: CASSPPLAGVLETQYF. The chain couples TRBV9 to TRBJ2-5; 11 positions agree with TRBD2. V shed 4 bases, J shed 5 bases, and the junction held 10 bases outside the gene matches. The CDR3 is made up of 16 amino acids. Per germline, CDR1 SGDLS and CDR2 YYNGEE.

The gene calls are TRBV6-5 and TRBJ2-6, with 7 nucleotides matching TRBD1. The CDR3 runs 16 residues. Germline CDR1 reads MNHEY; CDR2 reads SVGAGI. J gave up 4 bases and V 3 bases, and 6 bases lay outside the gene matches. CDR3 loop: CASSYGQASGANVLTF. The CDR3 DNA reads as TGTGCCAGCAGTTATGGACAGGCATCGGGGGCCAACGTCCTGACTTTC.

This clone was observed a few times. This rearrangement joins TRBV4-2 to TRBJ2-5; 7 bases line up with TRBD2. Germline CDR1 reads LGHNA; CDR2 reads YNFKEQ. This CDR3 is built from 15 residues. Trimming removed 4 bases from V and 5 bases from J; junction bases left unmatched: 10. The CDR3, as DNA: TGTGCCAGCAGCCCCCGGGGCGGGAGCGGGGAGACCCAGTACTTC. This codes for CASSPRGGSGETQYF.

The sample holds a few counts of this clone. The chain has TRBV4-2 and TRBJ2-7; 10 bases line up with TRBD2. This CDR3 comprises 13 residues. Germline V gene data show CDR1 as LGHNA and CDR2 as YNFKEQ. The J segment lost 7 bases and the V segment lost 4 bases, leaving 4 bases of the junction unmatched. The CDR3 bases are TGTGCCAGCAGCCCTCCGGGACTAGCGGAGCAGTACTTC. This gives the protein CASSPPGLAEQYF.

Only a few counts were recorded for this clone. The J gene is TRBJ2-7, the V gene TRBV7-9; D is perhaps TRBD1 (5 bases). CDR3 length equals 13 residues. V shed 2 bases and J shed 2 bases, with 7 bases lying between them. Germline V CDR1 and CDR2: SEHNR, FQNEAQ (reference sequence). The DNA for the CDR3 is TGTGCCAGCAGCTTAAAAGGGGCCTACGAGCAGTACTTC. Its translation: CASSLKGAYEQYF.

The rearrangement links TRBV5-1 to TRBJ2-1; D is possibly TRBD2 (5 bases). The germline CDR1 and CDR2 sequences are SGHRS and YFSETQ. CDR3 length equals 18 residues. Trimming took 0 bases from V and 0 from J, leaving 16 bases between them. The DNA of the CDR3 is TGCGCCAGCAGCTTGGTTCTAGCCCCCAGGAGCTCCTACAATGAGCAGTTCTTC. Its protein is CASSLVLAPRSSYNEQFF.

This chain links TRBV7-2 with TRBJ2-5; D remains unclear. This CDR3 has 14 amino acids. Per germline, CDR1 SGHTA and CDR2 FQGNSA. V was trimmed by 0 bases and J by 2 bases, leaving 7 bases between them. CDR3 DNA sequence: TGTGCCAGCAGCTTAGCTCTTACTCAAGAGACCCAGTACTTC. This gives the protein CASSLALTQETQYF.

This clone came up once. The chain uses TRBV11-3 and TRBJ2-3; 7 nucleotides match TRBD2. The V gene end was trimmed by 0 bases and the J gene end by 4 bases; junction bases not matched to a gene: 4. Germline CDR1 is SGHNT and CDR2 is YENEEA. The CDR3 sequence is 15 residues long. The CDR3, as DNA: TGTGCCAGCAGCTTAGAGGGAGGGCCGGCAGATACGCAGTATTTT. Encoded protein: CASSLEGGPADTQYF.

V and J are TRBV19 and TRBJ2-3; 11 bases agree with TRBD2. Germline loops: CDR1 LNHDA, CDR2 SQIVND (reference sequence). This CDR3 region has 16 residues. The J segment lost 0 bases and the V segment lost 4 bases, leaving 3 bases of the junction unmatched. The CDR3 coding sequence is TGTGCCAGTAGTACCCGACTAGCGGGGAGCACAGATACGCAGTATTTT. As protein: CASSTRLAGSTDTQYF.

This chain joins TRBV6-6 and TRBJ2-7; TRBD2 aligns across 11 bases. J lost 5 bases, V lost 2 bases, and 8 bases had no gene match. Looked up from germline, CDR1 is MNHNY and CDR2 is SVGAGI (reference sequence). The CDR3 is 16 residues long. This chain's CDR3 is CASSYTVLAGVDEQYF. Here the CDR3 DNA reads TGTGCCAGCAGTTACACCGTACTAGCGGGAGTAGACGAGCAGTACTTC.

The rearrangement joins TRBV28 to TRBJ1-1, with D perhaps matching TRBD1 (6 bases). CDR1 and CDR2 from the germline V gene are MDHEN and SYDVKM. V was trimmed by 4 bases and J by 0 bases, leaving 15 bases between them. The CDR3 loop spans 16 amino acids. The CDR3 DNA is TGTGCCAGCAGTTCCCCCTTGGCAGGGGTGAACACTGAAGCTTTCTTT. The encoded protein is CASSSPLAGVNTEAFF.

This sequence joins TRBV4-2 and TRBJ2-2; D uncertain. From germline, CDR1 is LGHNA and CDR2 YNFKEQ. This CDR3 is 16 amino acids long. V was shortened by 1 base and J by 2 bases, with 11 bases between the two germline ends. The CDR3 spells CASSQVTGANTGELFF. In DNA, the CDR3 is TGTGCCAGCAGCCAAGTCACCGGAGCCAACACCGGGGAGCTGTTTTTT.

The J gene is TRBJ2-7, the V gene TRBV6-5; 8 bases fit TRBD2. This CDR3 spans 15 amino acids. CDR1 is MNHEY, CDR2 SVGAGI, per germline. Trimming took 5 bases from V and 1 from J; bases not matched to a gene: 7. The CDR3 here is CASSPSGWISYEQYF. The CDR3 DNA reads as TGTGCCAGCAGTCCTAGCGGGTGGATTTCCTACGAGCAGTACTTC.

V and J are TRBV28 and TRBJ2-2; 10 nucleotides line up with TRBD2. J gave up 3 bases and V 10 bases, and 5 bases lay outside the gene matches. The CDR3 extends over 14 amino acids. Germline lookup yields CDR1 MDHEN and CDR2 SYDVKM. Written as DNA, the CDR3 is TGTGCCACCTTCCTAGCGGGAGACACCGGGGAGCTGTTTTTT. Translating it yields CATFLAGDTGELFF.

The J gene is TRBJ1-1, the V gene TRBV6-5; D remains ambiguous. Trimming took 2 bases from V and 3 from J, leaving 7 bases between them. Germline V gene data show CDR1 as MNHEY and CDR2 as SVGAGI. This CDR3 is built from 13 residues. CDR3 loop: CASSYGRDTEAFF. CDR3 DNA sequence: TGTGCCAGCAGTTACGGTCGCGACACTGAAGCTTTCTTT.

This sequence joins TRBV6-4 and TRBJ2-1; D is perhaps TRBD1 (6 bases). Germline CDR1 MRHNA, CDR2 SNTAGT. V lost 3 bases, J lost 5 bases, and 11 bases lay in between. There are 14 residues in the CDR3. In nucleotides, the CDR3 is TGTGCCAGCAGTGATCCCGGACAGAACAATGAGCAGTTCTTC. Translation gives CASSDPGQNNEQFF.